The 14 T cell receptor beta chains below come from one sample, sequenced in a study of neurological immune-mediated disorders. TCRdb used MiXCR to reprocess the 5' RACE reads, holding one entry per CDR3 protein. Here the sample spans about 80,000 distinct CDR3 sequences, 5% to 5.5% being singletons. The sequenced material came from PBMCs. The receptors here all came from a woman aged 25 to 39 with multiple sclerosis.

Many counts were recorded for this clonotype. The gene calls are TRBV20-1 and TRBJ2-5, with D possibly called TRBD1 or TRBD2 (5 bases each). From germline, CDR1 is DFQATT and CDR2 SNEGSKA (reference sequence). The V end was cut by 5 bases, the J end by 1 base, with 17 bases between. This CDR3 contains 15 residues. CDR3 sequence reads: CSAHGRDPVQETQYF. CDR3 DNA sequence: TGCAGTGCTCATGGACGGGACCCCGTCCAAGAGACCCAGTACTTC.

This clonotype turned up a few times. V is TRBV7-9 and J is TRBJ1-1; D gene unclear. Trimming shortened V by 4 bases and J by 0 bases, and 6 bases separated the two germline ends. Germline V gives CDR1 SEHNR, CDR2 FQNEAQ (reference sequence). The CDR3 sequence is 13 residues long. CDR3 sequence (DNA): TGTGCCAGCAGCTCCTACTTGAACACTGAAGCTTTCTTT. Its translation is CASSSYLNTEAFF.

This clonotype was counted at least ten times. The chain couples TRBV20-1 to TRBJ2-7; no clear D. CDR1 is DFQATT, CDR2 SNEGSKA, per germline (reference sequence). The V end lost 0 bases, the J end lost 2 bases, and 11 bases lay between the germline ends. The length of the CDR3 is 14 residues. The CDR3 nucleotides are TGCAGTGCTAGAGATCGGGTCTCCACCTACGAGCAGTACTTC. Its protein is CSARDRVSTYEQYF.

This clonotype showed up many times. V usage is TRBV20-1 and J usage is TRBJ2-5, with TRBD2 identical over 8 bases. Germline V gives CDR1 DFQATT, CDR2 SNEGSKA (reference sequence). This CDR3 comprises 14 residues. Trimming took 6 bases from V and 4 from J; bases not matched to a gene: 10. Here the CDR3 DNA reads TGCAGTGCCGGGGGGGTAGGGGTTGGAGAGACCCAGTACTTC. This encodes CSAGGVGVGETQYF.

This clonotype was detected ten times or more. The rearrangement joins TRBV18 to TRBJ2-2; tentative D call: TRBD1 (6 bases). Trimming shortened V by 3 bases and J by 1 base, and 9 bases separated the two germline ends. The CDR3 is 15 amino acids. The germline CDR1 and CDR2 sequences are KGHSH and LQKENI. The CDR3 nucleotides read TGTGCCAGCTCACCTTGGACAGTGAACACCGGGGAGCTGTTTTTT. It is translated as CASSPWTVNTGELFF. Combining the CDR3 with reference TRBV18 and TRBJ2-2 gives the whole variable domain NAGVMQNPRHLVRRRGQEARLRCSPMKGHSHVYWYRQLPEEGLKFMVYLQKENIIDESGMPKERFSAEFPKEGPSILRIQQVVRGDSAAYFCASSPWTVNTGELFFGEGSRLTVL.

This clonotype was counted many times. The V gene is TRBV7-9, the J gene TRBJ2-5; D not certain. The CDR3 spans 15 residues. Germline CDR1 is SEHNR and CDR2 is FQNEAQ (reference sequence). The V gene lost 3 bases and the J gene lost 10 bases, with 21 bases spanning the gap. The CDR3 DNA reads as TGTGCCAGCAGCTTCGCCCATAGTGGGGTAGATGACCAGTACTTC. Encoded protein: CASSFAHSGVDDQYF.

This clonotype has a count of ten or more. The chain has TRBV29-1 and TRBJ2-2; 9 bases align to TRBD2. The CDR3 contains 13 residues. The germline gives CDR1 SQVTM, CDR2 ANQGSEA. V dropped 7 bases and J dropped 5; count of bases not matched to a gene: 5. The CDR3: CSGRLAATGELFF. For the CDR3, the DNA is TGCAGCGGGAGACTAGCGGCAACCGGGGAGCTGTTTTTT.

This chain links TRBV3-1 with TRBJ2-7; D perhaps matches TRBD2 (5 bases). The ends were cut back, 4 bases at V and 4 bases at J, with 17 bases in the middle. The germline gives CDR1 LGHDT, CDR2 YNNKEL (reference sequence). This CDR3 contains 15 residues. CDR3: CASSLRRALGYEQYF. As DNA, the CDR3 is TGTGCCAGCAGCCTCCGGCGGGCCCTGGGATACGAGCAGTACTTC.

This clonotype has just a few counts. V gene TRBV25-1 combines with J gene TRBJ2-2; no clear D gene. Germline assignment: CDR1 MGHDK and CDR2 SYGVNS. Trimming took off 8 bases at V and 8 bases at J, with 12 bases between the two ends. The CDR3 covers 12 residues. CDR3 amino acids: CASLGSPGELFF. The DNA for the CDR3 is TGTGCCAGCCTTGGCAGTCCGGGGGAGCTGTTTTTT.

This clonotype was detected many times. V and J are TRBV15 and TRBJ2-1, with 7 bases that match TRBD2. The CDR3 runs to 14 residues. Germline V lookup: CDR1 LNHNV, CDR2 YYDKDF (reference sequence). J lost 8 bases, V lost 5 bases, and 9 bases had no gene match. CDR3 in DNA: TGTGCCACCAGCGGGGACTACCGAGGCGATGAGCAGTTCTTC. Its protein product is CATSGDYRGDEQFF.

CDR3 sequence: CSARGSGGQTQYF. The DNA of the CDR3 is TGCAGTGCTAGAGGATCGGGGGGGCAGACCCAGTACTTC. The chain carries TRBV20-1 and TRBJ2-5; 8 bases match TRBD2. CDR3 length: 13 amino acids. CDR1 is DFQATT and CDR2 is SNEGSKA in the germline V gene (reference sequence). Unmatched junction bases numbered 4, after V lost 1 base and J lost 6 bases.

This clonotype showed up many times. The gene calls are TRBV5-1 and TRBJ1-6, with D maybe TRBD1 (6 bases). CDR1 is SGHRS and CDR2 is YFSETQ in the germline V gene. This CDR3 contains 15 residues. Trimming took 4 bases from V and 7 from J, leaving 15 bases between them. The CDR3 region has the DNA TGCGCCAGCAGCGGGGACGGGACACGGAATTCACCCCTCCACTTT. This translates into CASSGDGTRNSPLHF.

With respect to this clonotype: Since a much larger clone is just one base distant, this may be a read error. The chain uses TRBV5-1 and TRBJ2-3; no clear D. Trimming shortened V by 5 bases and J by 5 bases, and 18 bases separated the two germline ends. The V gene's germline CDR1 is SGHRS and CDR2 YFSETQ. The CDR3 has 15 residues. CDR3 residues: CASSSLEPGLDTQYF. For the CDR3, the DNA is TGCGCCAGCAGTTCCCTGGAGCCCGGCTTAGATACGCAGTATTTT.

This clonotype was counted only a few times. The V gene is TRBV5-1, the J gene TRBJ1-4; 10 bases are a match to TRBD1. The germline V gene has CDR1 SGHRS and CDR2 YFSETQ. V lost 5 bases, J lost 4 bases, and 8 bases stayed unmatched. This CDR3 spans 16 amino acids. The CDR3 reads CASRSGQGRGNEKLFF. The CDR3 bases are TGCGCCAGCAGATCGGGACAGGGGCGAGGTAATGAAAAACTGTTTTTT.